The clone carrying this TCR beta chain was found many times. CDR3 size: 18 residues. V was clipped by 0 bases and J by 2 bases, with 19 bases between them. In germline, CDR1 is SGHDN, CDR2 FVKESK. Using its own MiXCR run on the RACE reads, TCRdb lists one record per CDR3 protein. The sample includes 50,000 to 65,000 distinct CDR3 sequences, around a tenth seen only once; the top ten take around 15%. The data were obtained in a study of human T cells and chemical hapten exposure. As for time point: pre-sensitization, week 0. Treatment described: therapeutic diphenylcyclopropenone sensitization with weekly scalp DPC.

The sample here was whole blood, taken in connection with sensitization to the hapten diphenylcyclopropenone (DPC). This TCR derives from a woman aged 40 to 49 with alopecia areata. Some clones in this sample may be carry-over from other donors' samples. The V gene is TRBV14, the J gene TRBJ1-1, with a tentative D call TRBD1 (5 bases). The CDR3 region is CASSQDNPRQGVNTEAFF. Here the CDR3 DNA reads TGTGCCAGCAGCCAAGATAACCCAAGGCAGGGAGTTAACACTGAAGCTTTCTTT.